A single sample gave rise to the 27 T cell receptor beta chains below, sequenced in a study of CD8 T cells in Susac syndrome. An amount of RNA that ranged from roughly 0.5 to 1 ug was reverse transcribed with random hexamers. TCRdb independently ran MiXCR on the immunoSEQ multiplex PCR reads; one entry per CDR3 protein. This table has approximately 140,000 distinct CDR3 sequences, around 86% appearing once. Source material: CD8+ T cells from PBMCs. All receptors derive from a human donor with multiple sclerosis.

The CDR3 coding sequence is TGTGCCAGTACTCCGACAGGGTGGAATGAGCAGTTCTTC. Translation gives CASTPTGWNEQFF. The rearrangement uses TRBV19 and TRBJ2-1, with 7 bases aligning to TRBD1. The CDR3 runs 13 residues. J was trimmed by 7 bases and V by 7 bases; bases with no gene match: 7. The germline V gene has CDR1 LNHDA and CDR2 SQIVND (reference sequence).

This clonotype was counted only a few times. This chain's CDR3 is CASSQTYGGVVAEAFF. DNA for the CDR3: TGCGCCAGCAGCCAGACCTATGGGGGGGTGGTCGCTGAAGCTTTCTTT. The genes are TRBV4-1 and TRBJ1-1; tentatively, D is TRBD1 (5 bases). CDR1 is MGHRA and CDR2 is YSYEKL in the germline V gene. The V end was cut by 3 bases, the J end by 6 bases, with 20 bases between. This CDR3 is 16 amino acids long.

This clonotype occurred once. The chain has TRBV19 and TRBJ1-6; D gene unclear. Looked up from germline, CDR1 is LNHDA and CDR2 is SQIVND (reference sequence). Deletions cut 5 bases from V and 7 bases from J, with 9 bases between. This CDR3 is 13 amino acids long. The CDR3 here is CASSGRANSPLHF. Written as DNA, the CDR3 is TGTGCCAGTAGTGGTAGGGCCAATTCACCCCTCCACTTT. Variable domain in full (rest from reference TRBV19 and TRBJ1-6): DGGITQSPKYLFRKEGQNVTLSCEQNLNHDAMYWYRQDPGQGLRLIYYSQIVNDFQKGDIAEGYSVSREKKESFPLTVTSAQKNPTAFYLCASSGRANSPLHFGNGTRLTVT.

This sequence joins TRBV9 and TRBJ2-1, with unresolved D. Trimming cost V 2 bases and J 5 bases, with 2 bases left between them. CDR3 size: 11 residues. From germline, CDR1 is SGDLS and CDR2 YYNGEE. The CDR3 DNA reads TGTGCCAGCAGCGTCCACAATGAGCAGTTCTTC. It yields the protein CASSVHNEQFF.

V gene TRBV20-1 combines with J gene TRBJ2-5, with 8 bases fitting TRBD2. Per germline, CDR1 DFQATT and CDR2 SNEGSKA (reference sequence). CDR3 length: 14 amino acids. The V gene end was trimmed by 3 bases and the J gene end by 3 bases; junction bases not matched to a gene: 6. The CDR3 region is CSASHGRVEETQYF. The CDR3, as DNA: TGCAGTGCTAGTCACGGGAGGGTGGAAGAGACCCAGTACTTC.

The V call is TRBV29-1, the J call TRBJ1-2; a weak D match, TRBD1 (6 bases). Per germline, CDR1 SQVTM and CDR2 ANQGSEA. Trimming took off 5 bases at V and 2 bases at J, with 9 bases between the two ends. CDR3 length equals 12 residues. The CDR3 DNA is TGCAGCGTTTGGACAGAGAACTATGGCTACACCTTC. Translation gives CSVWTENYGYTF.

J is TRBJ2-3 and V is TRBV5-6; TRBD1 or TRBD2 may be the D gene (6 bases each). The V gene lost 5 bases and the J gene lost 2 bases, with 15 bases spanning the gap. CDR1 is SGHDT, CDR2 YYEEEE, per germline. The CDR3 is 15 amino acids. The CDR3 coding sequence is TGTGCCAGCAGGACGGGGGCGGGGTACACAGATACGCAGTATTTT. Translating it yields CASRTGAGYTDTQYF. The full variable domain, in which reference TRBV5-6 and TRBJ2-3 provide the parts outside the CDR3, is DAGVTQSPTHLIKTRGQQVTLRCSPKSGHDTVSWYQQALGQGPQFIFQYYEEEERQRGNFPDRFSGHQFPNYSSELNVNALLLGDSALYLCASRTGAGYTDTQYFGPGTRLTVL.

This clonotype was counted between two and nine times. J is TRBJ1-5 and V is TRBV6-1, with D unresolved. The CDR3 length is 14 residues. Trimming shortened V by 7 bases and J by 1 base, and 11 bases separated the two germline ends. The germline CDR1 and CDR2 sequences are MNHNS and SASEGT. The CDR3 loop is CASKLGRSNQPQHF. The CDR3 DNA sequence: TGTGCCAGCAAACTCGGGAGAAGCAATCAGCCCCAGCATTTT.

This chain joins TRBV10-3 and TRBJ2-4; a weak D match, TRBD2 (6 bases). CDR1 and CDR2 (germline): ENHRY, SYGVKD. The length of the CDR3 is 14 residues. V gave up 7 bases and J gave up 0 bases, with 10 bases separating them. The CDR3 bases are TGTGCCATCAAAAGGGAGGTAGCCAAAAACATTCAGTACTTC. It yields the protein CAIKREVAKNIQYF.

V gene TRBV20-1 combines with J gene TRBJ1-1; 8 bases agree with TRBD1. Trimming removed 2 bases from V and 4 bases from J; junction bases left unmatched: 9. This CDR3 is 15 amino acids long. Germline V lookup: CDR1 DFQATT, CDR2 SNEGSKA (reference sequence). The CDR3 region is CSARPYRGFSTEAFF. CDR3 nucleotide sequence: TGCAGTGCTAGACCGTACAGGGGGTTTTCCACTGAAGCTTTCTTT.

This clonotype was counted between two and nine times. The genes are TRBV6-1 and TRBJ1-1; no definite D call. The CDR3 length is 13 residues. With 7 bases removed from V and 4 bases from J, the gap between germline ends came to 13 bases. Per germline, CDR1 MNHNS and CDR2 SASEGT. The CDR3 region has the DNA TGTGCCAGCAATGGACCGCCATTCACTGAAGCTTTCTTT. As protein: CASNGPPFTEAFF.

The V and J genes are TRBV19 and TRBJ2-7; possible D gene TRBD2, 5 bases. The length of the CDR3 is 13 residues. Trimming removed 4 bases from V and 2 bases from J, with 9 bases in between. CDR1 LNHDA and CDR2 SQIVND come from the germline V gene (reference sequence). CDR3 loop: CASSTIGTYEQYF. The CDR3 nucleotides read TGTGCCAGTAGTACCATCGGGACCTACGAGCAGTACTTC.

J is TRBJ2-3 and V is TRBV7-9, with D possibly matching TRBD1 (5 bases). Germline V gene data show CDR1 as SEHNR and CDR2 as FQNEAQ (reference sequence). Trimming pared 5 bases from V and 6 bases from J, leaving 12 bases between. The CDR3 is made up of 13 amino acids. As DNA, the CDR3 is TGTGCCAGCAGCCACCAGGACATCGATACGCAGTATTTT. Protein sequence: CASSHQDIDTQYF.

The chain recombines TRBV5-5 with TRBJ1-1, with TRBD1 matching 7 bases. The CDR3 length is 11 residues. Germline assignment: CDR1 SGHKS and CDR2 YYEKEE (reference sequence). After removal of 2 bases from V and 11 bases from J, the junction contained 3 bases not matched to a gene. In nucleotides, the CDR3 is TGTGCCAGCAGCTTCACAGGGGAGGCTTTCTTT. Translation gives CASSFTGEAFF. The full variable domain, in which reference TRBV5-5 and TRBJ1-1 provide the parts outside the CDR3, is DAGVTQSPTHLIKTRGQQVTLRCSPISGHKSVSWYQQVLGQGPQFIFQYYEKEERGRGNFPDRFSARQFPNYSSELNVNALLLGDSALYLCASSFTGEAFFGQGTRLTVV.

The CDR3 here is CASADSNSNQPQHF. DNA for the CDR3: TGTGCCAGCGCGGACAGTAATAGCAATCAGCCCCAGCATTTT. The chain carries TRBV3-1 and TRBJ1-5, with a possible D match to TRBD1 (6 bases). Germline CDR1 LGHDT, CDR2 YNNKEL (reference sequence). V dropped 8 bases and J dropped 0 bases, with 11 bases sitting between them. The CDR3 runs to 14 residues.

This chain's CDR3 is CASSLAPSYEQYV. The CDR3 nucleotides are TGTGCCAGCAGCTTGGCCCCTAGCTACGAGCAGTACGTC. The V and J genes are TRBV5-5 and TRBJ2-7; D is uncertain. Germline CDR1 is SGHKS and CDR2 is YYEKEE (reference sequence). Trimming removed 0 bases at V and 3 bases at J, with 7 bases between. The CDR3 has 13 residues.

A few counts support this clonotype. This chain joins TRBV6-1 and TRBJ2-7; maybe TRBD2 (6 bases). This CDR3 region has 13 residues. Germline V gene sequence: CDR1 MNHNS, CDR2 SASEGT. The ends were cut back, 3 bases at V and 2 bases at J, with 8 bases in the middle. CDR3 in amino acids: CASSEGEAYEQYV. The CDR3 bases are TGTGCCAGCAGTGAGGGGGAGGCCTACGAGCAGTACGTC.

This clonotype showed up just once. The V call is TRBV9, the J call TRBJ2-1; maybe TRBD1 (7 bases). The germline CDR1 and CDR2 sequences are SGDLS and YYNGEE. This CDR3 comprises 15 residues. V lost 4 bases and J 3 bases, leaving 14 bases between the germline ends. The CDR3 DNA reads as TGTGCCAGCAGCTTCCACAGGGGACTCTACAATGAGCAGTTCTTC. This sequence encodes CASSFHRGLYNEQFF.

This chain uses TRBV3-1 with TRBJ2-7; 11 bases match TRBD2. The CDR3 covers 15 residues. V lost 3 bases to trimming and J lost 3 bases; unmatched junction nucleotides: 4. Germline V lookup: CDR1 LGHDT, CDR2 YNNKEL (reference sequence). DNA for the CDR3: TGTGCCAGCAGCCATCGACTAGCGGGGAACTACGAGCAGTACTTC. This encodes CASSHRLAGNYEQYF.

The chain is built from TRBV6-2 or TRBV6-3 and TRBJ2-2; D ambiguous. Trimming removed 3 bases from V and 7 bases from J, with 6 bases in between. This CDR3 spans 12 amino acids. Germline CDR1 is MNHEY and CDR2 is SVGEGT. In DNA form, the CDR3 reads TGTGCCAGCAGTTATGGAGACGGGGAGCTGTTTTTT. Amino acids: CASSYGDGELFF.

This chain links TRBV19 with TRBJ2-1; D may be TRBD2 (6 bases). This CDR3 is built from 17 residues. Looked up from germline, CDR1 is LNHDA and CDR2 is SQIVND (reference sequence). The V and J ends lost 6 bases and 1 base respectively, with 19 bases between them. CDR3 sequence: CASSPSMTRISYNEQFF. The DNA of the CDR3 is TGTGCCAGTAGCCCCAGCATGACTAGAATTTCCTACAATGAGCAGTTCTTC.

This rearrangement joins TRBV15 to TRBJ2-1; 10 bases agree with TRBD2. The trim removed 0 bases at V and 5 bases at J, leaving 7 bases unmatched. The CDR3 sequence is 17 residues long. The germline V gene encodes CDR1 LNHNV and CDR2 YYDKDF (reference sequence). For the CDR3, the DNA is TGTGCCACCAGCAGAGAGCGGACTAGCGGCGGAAACAATGAGCAGTTCTTC. Its translation: CATSRERTSGGNNEQFF.

The V call is TRBV19, the J call TRBJ2-1; 8 bases align to TRBD1. The V and J ends lost 1 base and 6 bases, in that order; junction bases with no gene match: 11. The CDR3 is 17 amino acids. Per germline, CDR1 LNHDA and CDR2 SQIVND (reference sequence). The CDR3 bases are TGTGCCAGTAGTATAGTTCACGTGGACAGGGTTCTCAATGAGCAGTTCTTC. Protein sequence: CASSIVHVDRVLNEQFF.

The CDR3 protein is CASSNIGTPGDGYTF. CDR3 DNA sequence: TGTGCCAGCAGTAACATCGGGACCCCCGGGGATGGCTACACCTTC. The chain has TRBV5-5 and TRBJ1-2; D might be TRBD1 (5 bases). The CDR3 extends over 15 amino acids. V lost 5 bases and J 6 bases, leaving 20 bases between the germline ends. The germline CDR1 and CDR2 sequences are SGHKS and YYEKEE (reference sequence).

The rearrangement uses TRBV19 and TRBJ2-1; TRBD1 or TRBD2 may be the D gene (5 bases each). CDR1 and CDR2 from the germline V gene are LNHDA and SQIVND (reference sequence). The CDR3 is made up of 12 amino acids. The ends were cut back, 5 bases at V and 11 bases at J, with 13 bases in the middle. The CDR3 bases are TGTGCCAGTAGTTTTCCCGGGGACCAGCAGTTCTTC. As protein: CASSFPGDQQFF. The whole variable domain, filled in from reference TRBV19 and TRBJ2-1, reads DGGITQSPKYLFRKEGQNVTLSCEQNLNHDAMYWYRQDPGQGLRLIYYSQIVNDFQKGDIAEGYSVSREKKESFPLTVTSAQKNPTAFYLCASSFPGDQQFFGPGTRLTVL.

The chain couples TRBV29-1 to TRBJ2-1, with D unresolved. The V end was cut by 1 base, the J end by 4 bases, with 5 bases between. Germline CDR1 reads SQVTM; CDR2 reads ANQGSEA. This CDR3 spans 12 amino acids. In nucleotides, the CDR3 is TGCAGCGTTGAAGCGGTGTACAATGAGCAGTTCTTC. Translation gives CSVEAVYNEQFF.

J is TRBJ2-5 and V is TRBV27; 11 bases match TRBD2. Germline lookup yields CDR1 MNHEY and CDR2 SMNVEV (reference sequence). There are 17 residues in the CDR3. V shed 0 bases, J shed 5 bases, and the junction held 8 bases outside the gene matches. The CDR3 DNA follows: TGTGCCAGCAGTTTATCTGGTAGCGGGGGGGCCTTGGAGACCCAGTACTTC. It is translated as CASSLSGSGGALETQYF.